The source of this T cell receptor beta chain is a study of cytomegalovirus exposure and HLA in healthy donors. Primers: 60 Vbeta forward and 13 Jbeta reverse. TCRdb's copy holds only in-frame clones and misses some; the assay was immunoSEQ multiplex PCR. The data hold 80,000 to 100,000 clones, with around 81% observed a single time. Losses at the gene ends were 5 bases for V and 4 bases for J; bases not matched to a gene: 1. This CDR3 is 13 amino acids long. CDR1 is LNHDA, CDR2 SQIVND, per germline (reference sequence). The J gene is TRBJ1-5, the V gene TRBV19; 8 bases map to TRBD1. This TCR was sampled from a man between 35 and 55 years old in good health and CMV-seropositive. Source material: PBMCs. The CDR3: CASSGTGNQPQHF. CDR3 DNA sequence: TGTGCCAGTAGTGGGACAGGTAATCAGCCCCAGCATTTT.